The sequence of this T cell receptor (beta chain) was determined in a study of blood T cell repertoires in COVID-19. Study-wide context: Spain, Italy and the United States supplied samples that represented acute and convalescent COVID-19.

Clones were read by immunoSEQ multiplex PCR, and TCRdb kept only the in-frame ones, dropping some. The table records fewer than 200,000 clones, around 84% of them present only once. This clone was picked up one time. The CDR3 has 16 amino acids. Germline V gene sequence: CDR1 LGHNT, CDR2 FRNRAP. After removal of 5 bases from V and 2 bases from J, the junction contained 9 bases not matched to a gene. In terms of age and location, participants ranged from roughly 18 to 100 years and lived in about two dozen US areas. Self-reported history from a screening survey and questionnaire set each donor's cohort.

This clonotype was obtained from a man aged 45 to 65 who had recovered from COVID-19. The chain is built from TRBV12-5 and TRBJ2-5, with 9 positions matching TRBD2. The source material was PBMCs or T cells enriched from blood (not recorded which). CDR3 residues: CASGPRGLALQETQYF. CDR3 nucleotides: TGTGCTAGTGGTCCGCGGGGACTAGCTTTACAAGAGACCCAGTACTTC.